These T cell receptor beta chains were read from a single sample in a study of blood T cell repertoires in COVID-19. Assay: immunoSEQ multiplex PCR; the TCRdb copy retains only in-frame clones and omits some. This table has some 240,000 clones, 84% appearing once. Sequences were obtained from peripheral blood. The source of these receptors is a woman aged 40 to 55 who had recovered from COVID-19. Both conserved end residues are trimmed from each CDR3. Fields, in order: V gene, J gene, CDR3 protein.

v_gene: TRBV29-1; j_gene: TRBJ1-2; CDR3aa: SGATGNGYT
v_gene: TRBV25-1; j_gene: TRBJ1-2; CDR3aa: ASSASQGLYGYT
v_gene: TRBV2; j_gene: TRBJ1-4; CDR3aa: ASSETGTENEKLF
v_gene: TRBV18; j_gene: TRBJ1-5; CDR3aa: ASSPSDRANQPQH
v_gene: TRBV5-1; j_gene: TRBJ2-5; CDR3aa: ASSLGGGRVETQY
v_gene: TRBV5-1; j_gene: TRBJ1-5; CDR3aa: ASSLGGTDNQPQH
v_gene: TRBV19; j_gene: TRBJ1-4; CDR3aa: ASSIILSGNEKLF
v_gene: TRBV4-2; j_gene: TRBJ2-7; CDR3aa: ASSQDLYGLAGSKQY
v_gene: TRBV3-1/TRBV3-2; j_gene: TRBJ1-1; CDR3aa: ASSLGGIGLPNTEAF
v_gene: TRBV30; j_gene: TRBJ1-3; CDR3aa: AWWDRVGNTIY
v_gene: TRBV3-1/TRBV3-2; j_gene: TRBJ1-1; CDR3aa: ATSGAENTEAF
v_gene: TRBV5-1; j_gene: TRBJ2-3; CDR3aa: ASSALAGGRTDTQY
v_gene: TRBV6-5; j_gene: TRBJ2-2; CDR3aa: ASRTGKSNTGELF
v_gene: TRBV7-9; j_gene: TRBJ2-5; CDR3aa: ASSPWTQETQY
v_gene: TRBV7-6; j_gene: TRBJ2-7; CDR3aa: ASSRGQVADYEQY
v_gene: TRBV5-1; j_gene: TRBJ1-4; CDR3aa: ASSAQGAGEKLF
v_gene: TRBV3-1/TRBV3-2; j_gene: TRBJ2-7; CDR3aa: ASSQVQGSEQY
v_gene: TRBV18; j_gene: TRBJ2-5; CDR3aa: ASSPPLGTGKETQY
v_gene: TRBV5-6; j_gene: TRBJ1-4; CDR3aa: ASSLRDRSQKLF
v_gene: TRBV11-2; j_gene: TRBJ1-1; CDR3aa: ASSLAQINTEAF